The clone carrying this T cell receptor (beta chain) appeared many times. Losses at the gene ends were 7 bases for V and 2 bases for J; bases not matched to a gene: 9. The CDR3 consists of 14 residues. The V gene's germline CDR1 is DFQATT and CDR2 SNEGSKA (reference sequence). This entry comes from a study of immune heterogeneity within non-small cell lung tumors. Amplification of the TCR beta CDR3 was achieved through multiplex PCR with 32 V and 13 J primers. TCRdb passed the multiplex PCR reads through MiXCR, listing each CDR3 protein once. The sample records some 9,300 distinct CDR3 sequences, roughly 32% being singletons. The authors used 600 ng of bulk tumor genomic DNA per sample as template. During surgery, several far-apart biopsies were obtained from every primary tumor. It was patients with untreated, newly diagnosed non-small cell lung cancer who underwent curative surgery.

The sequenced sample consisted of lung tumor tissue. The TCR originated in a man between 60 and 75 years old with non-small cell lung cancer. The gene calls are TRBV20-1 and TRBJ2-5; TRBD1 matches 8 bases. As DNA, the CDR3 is TGCAGTGTAAAGACAGGGGCCAATCAAGAGACCCAGTACTTC. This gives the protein CSVKTGANQETQYF.